A selection of T cell receptor beta chains follows, all from one sample in a study of blood T cell repertoires in COVID-19. Produced via immunoSEQ multiplex PCR; TCRdb's table is partial and in-frame only. The sample consists of 240,000 or so clones, 70% to 90% of them appearing once. The source material was peripheral blood. The receptors were gathered from a woman in her twenties or thirties who had recovered from COVID-19. Both conserved end residues are part of each CDR3. A D gene is named only where the DNA matches it firmly. Not all rows give a size; the values are once, few, many and, for expanded clones, a class.

D gene,J gene,clone size,V gene,CDR3 protein,CDR3 DNA
TRBD2,TRBJ2-1,-,TRBV5-1,CASSWGLAGGLGYNEQFF,TGCGCCAGCAGCTGGGGACTAGCGGGGGGGCTAGGATACAATGAGCAGTTCTTC
TRBD2,TRBJ2-3,-,TRBV7-9,CASTGGGPADTQYF,TGTGCCAGTACTGGCGGGGGGCCGGCTGATACGCAGTATTTT
TRBD1,TRBJ1-4,-,TRBV14,CASSPRQGANEKLFF,TGTGCCAGCAGCCCTCGACAGGGGGCAAATGAAAAACTGTTTTTT
TRBD1,TRBJ1-1,-,TRBV9,CASSPWTGGAFF,TGTGCCAGCAGCCCATGGACAGGGGGGGCTTTCTTT
-,TRBJ1-2,once,TRBV2,CASSDWGVHGYTF,TGTGCCAGCAGTGATTGGGGGGTACATGGCTACACCTTC
TRBD1,TRBJ2-7,-,TRBV29-1,CSVEDRDRQPYEQYF,TGCAGCGTTGAAGATCGGGACAGGCAACCCTACGAGCAGTACTTC
-,TRBJ2-2,-,TRBV4-1,CASSQDMWGLTPGELFF,TGCGCCAGCAGCCAAGACATGTGGGGGCTAACCCCCGGGGAGCTGTTTTTT
TRBD1,TRBJ1-1,-,TRBV5-4,CASNHATGTRSTEAFF,TGTGCCAGCAACCACGCGACAGGGACAAGGAGCACTGAAGCTTTCTTT
TRBD2,TRBJ2-3,-,TRBV29-1,CSVLLGSGGTDTQYF,TGCAGCGTTCTCCTCGGCAGCGGGGGTACAGATACGCAGTATTTT
-,TRBJ2-1,-,TRBV10-2,CASSATAEDEQFF,TGCGCCAGCAGTGCTACGGCGGAGGATGAGCAGTTCTTC